The 18 T cell receptor beta chains below all came from one sample that was sequenced in a study of cytomegalovirus exposure and HLA in healthy donors. Profiling relied on immunoSEQ multiplex PCR, and the TCRdb table lists in-frame clones only, not all of them. The repertoire consists of fewer than 400,000 clones, with 80% to 90% occurring once and the leading ten covering roughly 0.8%. Sequencing used PBMCs. These receptors came from a woman aged 18-35 years in good health and CMV-seronegative.

V usage is TRBV11-2 and J usage is TRBJ2-1, with 8 positions matching TRBD1. The CDR3 totals 15 residues. J lost 8 bases, V lost 5 bases, and 11 bases had no gene match. Germline CDR1 is SGHAT and CDR2 is FQNNGV. The CDR3 is CASSQDRVVVDEQFF. The CDR3 region has the DNA TGTGCCAGCAGCCAGGACAGGGTGGTTGTCGATGAGCAGTTCTTC.

The chain combines TRBV7-2 with TRBJ2-7; D not resolved. This CDR3 is 15 amino acids long. The V gene's germline CDR1 is SGHTA and CDR2 FQGNSA. V lost 1 base to trimming and J lost 2 bases, with 12 bases between them. The chain's CDR3 is CASSLEVDGPYEQYF. CDR3 sequence (DNA): TGTGCCAGCAGCTTAGAGGTCGATGGGCCCTACGAGCAGTACTTC. Full variable domain (rest looked up from reference TRBV7-2 and TRBJ2-7): GAGVSQSPSNKVTEKGKDVELRCDPISGHTALYWYRQSLGQGLEFLIYFQGNSAPDKSGLPSDRFSAERTGGSVSTLTIQRTQQEDSAVYLCASSLEVDGPYEQYFGPGTRLTVT.

The chain is built from TRBV7-9 and TRBJ1-1; possible D gene TRBD1, 5 bases. This CDR3 contains 12 residues. The V gene lost 4 bases and the J gene lost 6 bases, with 9 bases spanning the gap. Per germline, CDR1 SEHNR and CDR2 FQNEAQ (reference sequence). The CDR3 nucleotides read TGTGCCAGCAGCTCCGGGGGGGCTGAAGCTTTCTTT. It translates to CASSSGGAEAFF.

The rearrangement links TRBV11-2 to TRBJ2-7, with 7 bases matching TRBD2. Trimming took 6 bases from V and 3 from J; bases not matched to a gene: 5. CDR1 and CDR2 from the germline V gene are SGHAT and FQNNGV. The length of the CDR3 is 13 residues. CDR3 coding DNA: TGTGCCAGCAGTAGGGGAGGGGTCTACGAGCAGTACTTC. It encodes CASSRGGVYEQYF.

The J gene is TRBJ2-5, the V gene TRBV5-1; 7 positions match TRBD2. This CDR3 comprises 15 residues. Germline-derived CDR1 and CDR2 are SGHRS and YFSETQ. The V and J ends lost 2 bases and 4 bases, in that order; junction bases with no gene match: 8. Here the CDR3 reads CASSLNGRSSETQYF. In nucleotides, the CDR3 is TGCGCCAGCAGCTTAAACGGGAGGTCATCAGAGACCCAGTACTTC.

J is TRBJ2-7 and V is TRBV6-6; 7 bases match TRBD1. This CDR3 comprises 12 residues. Germline trimming cut 8 bases from V and 0 bases from J; bases unmatched to any gene: 1. Germline CDR1 reads MNHNY; CDR2 reads SVGAGI (reference sequence). The CDR3: CASRDSSYEQYF. The CDR3 bases are TGTGCCAGCCGGGACAGCTCCTACGAGCAGTACTTC.

V usage is TRBV6-1 and J usage is TRBJ2-2, with 7 bases lining up with TRBD2. The CDR3 runs 13 residues. The V gene's germline CDR1 is MNHNS and CDR2 SASEGT. With V trimmed by 8 bases and J by 4 bases, 4 bases remained unmatched. The CDR3 DNA follows: TGTGCCAGCTCGGGGGGTTTCACCGGGGAGCTGTTTTTT. Translated, it gives CASSGGFTGELFF.

The V gene is TRBV11-2, the J gene TRBJ1-2; the D gene is possibly TRBD1 (5 bases). V lost 5 bases and J lost 9, with 16 bases in between. The CDR3 is made up of 13 amino acids. Looked up from germline, CDR1 is SGHAT and CDR2 is FQNNGV. The CDR3 sequence: CASSTSWGESYTF. CDR3 nucleotides: TGTGCCAGCAGCACCTCCTGGGGGGAGAGCTACACCTTC.

This clone was counted only a few times. This chain links TRBV7-3 with TRBJ1-2; maybe TRBD1 (5 bases). The CDR3 has 13 residues. Trimming left V 2 bases short and J 8 bases short, with 12 bases between. Looked up from germline, CDR1 is SGHTA and CDR2 is FQGTGA. Here the CDR3 reads CASSLVQGRGYTF. The CDR3, as DNA: TGTGCCAGCAGCTTAGTGCAGGGTCGAGGCTACACCTTC.

The rearrangement links TRBV2 to TRBJ2-2, with 8 bases fitting TRBD1. The CDR3 contains 15 residues. Germline CDR1 reads SNHLY; CDR2 reads FYNNEI. V shed 5 bases and J 1 base; nucleotides not matched to a gene: 3. This CDR3 reads CASSQGAGNTGELFF. In nucleotides, the CDR3 is TGTGCCAGCAGTCAGGGGGCCGGGAACACCGGGGAGCTGTTTTTT.

The rearrangement links TRBV9 to TRBJ1-2; 7 bases fit TRBD1. This CDR3 has 14 amino acids. After removal of 2 bases from V and 2 bases from J, the junction contained 3 bases not matched to a gene. Per germline, CDR1 SGDLS and CDR2 YYNGEE. The CDR3 loop reads CASSVGQSNYGYTF. In nucleotides, the CDR3 is TGTGCCAGCAGCGTGGGACAGTCAAACTATGGCTACACCTTC. Filled out from reference TRBV9 and TRBJ1-2, the complete variable domain reads DSGVTQTPKHLITATGQRVTLRCSPRSGDLSVYWYQQSLDQGLQFLIQYYNGEERAKGNILERFSAQQFPDLHSELNLSSLELGDSALYFCASSVGQSNYGYTFGSGTRLTVV.

The rearrangement uses TRBV7-9 and TRBJ2-7, with TRBD1 as a possible D gene (6 bases). Germline V lookup: CDR1 SEHNR, CDR2 FQNEAQ (reference sequence). The V and J ends lost 1 base and 2 bases respectively, with 15 bases between them. The CDR3 extends over 16 amino acids. The CDR3 DNA sequence: TGTGCCAGCAGCTTAGGATTCGGGACACCCGCCTACGAGCAGTACTTC. Translation gives CASSLGFGTPAYEQYF.

The CDR3 sequence: CASSQASGSFYEQYF. In DNA form, the CDR3 reads TGCGCCAGCAGCCAAGCATCAGGCTCCTTCTACGAGCAGTACTTC. The V and J genes are TRBV4-3 and TRBJ2-7; no firm D call. The length of the CDR3 is 15 residues. Trimming cost V 1 base and J 3 bases, with 13 bases left between them. CDR1 is LGHNA and CDR2 is YSLEER in the germline V gene.

The genes are TRBV2 and TRBJ2-5; 11 bases match TRBD2. Trimming removed 1 base from V and 5 bases from J; junction bases left unmatched: 15. CDR3 length equals 19 residues. The V gene's germline CDR1 is SNHLY and CDR2 FYNNEI. The CDR3: CASSEGLGLADTSWETQYF. CDR3 sequence (DNA): TGTGCCAGCAGTGAAGGTTTGGGACTAGCGGATACCTCTTGGGAGACCCAGTACTTC.

This sequence joins TRBV29-1 and TRBJ2-5; D may be TRBD1 (6 bases). V was pared by 4 bases and J by 0 bases, with 12 bases between. CDR3 size: 14 residues. The germline V gene encodes CDR1 SQVTM and CDR2 ANQGSEA. The CDR3 sequence is CSVVDRSYQETQYF. CDR3 DNA: TGCAGCGTTGTGGACAGATCGTACCAAGAGACCCAGTACTTC.

The chain is built from TRBV25-1 and TRBJ2-4; 11 bases match TRBD1. The CDR3 has 15 amino acids. Germline CDR1 reads MGHDK; CDR2 reads SYGVNS. Trimming removed 4 bases from V and 8 bases from J; junction bases left unmatched: 7. This CDR3 is CASSGYKGQGDIQYF. The DNA of the CDR3 is TGTGCCAGCAGTGGCTACAAGGGACAGGGGGACATTCAGTACTTC. The entire variable domain, with the rest obtained from reference TRBV25-1 and TRBJ2-4, is as follows: EADIYQTPRYLVIGTGKKITLECSQTMGHDKMYWYQQDPGMELHLIHYSYGVNSTEKGDLSSESTVSRIRTEHFPLTLESARPSHTSQYLCASSGYKGQGDIQYFGAGTRLSVL.

J is TRBJ2-7 and V is TRBV5-1; 12 nucleotides align to TRBD2. J lost 5 bases, V lost 4 bases, and 10 bases had no gene match. CDR3 length: 16 amino acids. Germline CDR1 reads SGHRS; CDR2 reads YFSETQ. CDR3 in DNA: TGCGCCAGCAGCCCCTACCTAGCGGGAGGGCCCAACGAGCAGTACTTC. It encodes CASSPYLAGGPNEQYF.

V is TRBV18 and J is TRBJ1-2; D is uncertain. The V gene's germline CDR1 is KGHSH and CDR2 LQKENI. V lost 3 bases, J lost 5 bases, and 19 bases lay in between. The CDR3 consists of 16 residues. The CDR3 bases are TGTGCCAGCTCACCTACGGACGGGGAGGTTGGGTATGGCTACACCTTC. Amino acids: CASSPTDGEVGYGYTF.